Listed here is a single TCR beta chain. The record originates from a study of blood T cell repertoires in COVID-19. Study background: COVID-19 samples from acute and convalescent phases originated in the United States, Italy and Spain. From T cells, B-cell-depleted T cells, or PBMCs came the material, which was cDNA or gDNA.

Study processing details: Researchers report that nucleated cell counts were estimated from reference gene primer amplification. Clones were sequenced by immunoSEQ multiplex PCR, and TCRdb holds only the in-frame ones, with some missing. The D gene and trimming were derived from the DNA, and the V and J assignments and clone size from that table. This table has some 260,000 clones, roughly 82% appearing once. Germline CDR1 and CDR2: KGHSH and LQKENI. V was cut by 6 bases and J by 3 bases, with 17 bases left in between. The CDR3 loop spans 15 amino acids. The TCR sequence derives from a woman at least 80 years old with active or convalescent COVID-19. Sequences were obtained from peripheral blood. V and J are TRBV18 and TRBJ1-2; perhaps TRBD1 as D (6 bases). The CDR3: CASSPATGGDYGYTF. As DNA, the CDR3 is TGTGCCAGCTCCCCCGCGACAGGAGGTGACTATGGCTACACCTTC.